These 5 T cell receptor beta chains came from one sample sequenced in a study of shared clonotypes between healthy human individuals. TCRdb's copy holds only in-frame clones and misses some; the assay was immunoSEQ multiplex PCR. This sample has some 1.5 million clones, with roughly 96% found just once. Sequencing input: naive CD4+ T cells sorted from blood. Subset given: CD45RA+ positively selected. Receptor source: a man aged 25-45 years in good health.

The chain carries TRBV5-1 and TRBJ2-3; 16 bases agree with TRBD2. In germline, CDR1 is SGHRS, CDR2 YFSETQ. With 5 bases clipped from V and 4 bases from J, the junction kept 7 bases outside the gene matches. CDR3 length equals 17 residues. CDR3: CASSPGLAGGPADTQYF. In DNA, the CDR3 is TGCGCCAGCAGTCCGGGACTAGCGGGAGGGCCAGCAGATACGCAGTATTTT.

The DNA for the CDR3 is TGTGCCAGTAGTATGGCTACCACAGGAGGGGGAGAAAAACTGTTTTTT. Its protein product is CASSMATTGGGEKLFF. The chain is built from TRBV19 and TRBJ1-4, with a tentative D call TRBD1 (6 bases). V was trimmed by 3 bases and J by 8 bases, leaving 19 bases between them. In germline, CDR1 is LNHDA, CDR2 SQIVND (reference sequence). The CDR3 consists of 16 residues.

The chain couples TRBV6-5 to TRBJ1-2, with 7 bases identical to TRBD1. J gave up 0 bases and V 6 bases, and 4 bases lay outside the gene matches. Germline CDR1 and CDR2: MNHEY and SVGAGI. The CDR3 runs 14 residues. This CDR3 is CASRQGNANYGYTF. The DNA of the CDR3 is TGTGCCAGCAGACAGGGGAACGCTAACTATGGCTACACCTTC.

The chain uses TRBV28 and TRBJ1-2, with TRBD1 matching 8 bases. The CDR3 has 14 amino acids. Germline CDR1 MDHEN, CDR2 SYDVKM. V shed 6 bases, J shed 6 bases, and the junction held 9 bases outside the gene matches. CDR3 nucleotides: TGTGCCAGCAGGTTTTCCCAGGGGGCTAATGGCTACACCTTC. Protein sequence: CASRFSQGANGYTF.

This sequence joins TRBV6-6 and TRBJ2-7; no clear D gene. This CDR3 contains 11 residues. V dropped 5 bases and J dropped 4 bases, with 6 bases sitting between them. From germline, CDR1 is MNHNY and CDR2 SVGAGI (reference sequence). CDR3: CASSIKYEQYF. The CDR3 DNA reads TGTGCCAGCAGTATTAAGTACGAGCAGTACTTC.